This TCR beta chain was recovered during a study of T cell repertoires in cytomegalovirus infection. Study as a whole: Carrying CMV and the relevant HLA type showed in public TCR beta signatures.

Using its own MiXCR run on the reads, TCRdb lists one record per CDR3 protein. In the table there are 100,000 or so distinct CDR3 sequences, 23% of which are singletons. The table lists this clonotype with many counts. Its target is not known. Germline V lookup: CDR1 MGHRA, CDR2 YSYEKL. The CDR3 runs to 16 residues. V gave up 0 bases and J gave up 2 bases; unmatched junction bases: 3. Findings of the study overall: Dominant in the ex vivo response were TCR beta clonotypes restricted by HLA-C and specific for CMV. Public TCR beta family frequency separated CMV-and-HLA carriers, including in an independent cohort.

Source material: CD8+ T cells from PBMCs. The TCR sequence derives from a human donor in good health (CMV status not recorded). Some clones in this sample may be carry-over from other donors' samples. The gene calls are TRBV4-1 and TRBJ2-7; 11 bases are shared with TRBD2. The CDR3 region is CASSQDQLAGAYEQYF. The CDR3 coding sequence is TGCGCCAGCAGCCAAGATCAACTAGCGGGAGCCTACGAGCAGTACTTC.